This T cell receptor beta chain appears in the sequencing data of a study of cytomegalovirus exposure and HLA in healthy donors. About the study: Approximately 200 million T cells yielded more than 90 million unique TCR beta sequences in earlier analysis.

Regarding this clone: What it binds is unknown.

Trimming stripped 5 bases from V and 2 bases from J, with 28 bases between. Germline V gives CDR1 SGHTA, CDR2 FQGNSA. The CDR3 is 19 amino acids. Findings and caveats of the study: Several of the most significant clusters appeared linked to common viral pathogens, based on a later analysis. A later analysis linked a missense DCLRE1C variant to TCR beta V- and J-gene trimming. Productive rates of about 90% or about 30% were seen for most TCR beta V segments in an earlier analysis.

The PCR made use of 60 Vbeta and 13 Jbeta primers. Here immunoSEQ multiplex PCR was the method, and the copy in TCRdb shows in-frame clones only, minus some. The table records over 150,000 clones, about 69% of them present only once. The chain carries TRBV7-2 and TRBJ2-7; D is uncertain. Material for sequencing was PBMCs. This receptor was obtained from a male donor in good health and CMV-seronegative. The CDR3 sequence: CASSQLQVLAAEYPYEQYF. The CDR3 nucleotides read TGTGCCAGCAGCCAACTTCAGGTTCTGGCAGCCGAATACCCCTACGAGCAGTACTTC.